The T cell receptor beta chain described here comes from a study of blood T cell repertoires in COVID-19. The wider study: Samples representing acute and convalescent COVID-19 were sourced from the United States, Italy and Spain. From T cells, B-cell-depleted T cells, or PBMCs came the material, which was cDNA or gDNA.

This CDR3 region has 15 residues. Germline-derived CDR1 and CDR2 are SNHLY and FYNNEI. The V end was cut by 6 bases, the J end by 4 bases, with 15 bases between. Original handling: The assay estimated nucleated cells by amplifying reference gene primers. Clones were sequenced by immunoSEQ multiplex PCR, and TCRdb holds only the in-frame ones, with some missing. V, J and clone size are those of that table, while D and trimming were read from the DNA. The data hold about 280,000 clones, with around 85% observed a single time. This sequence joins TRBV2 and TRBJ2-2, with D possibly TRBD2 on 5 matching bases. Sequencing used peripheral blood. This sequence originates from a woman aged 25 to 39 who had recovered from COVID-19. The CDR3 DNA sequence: TGTGCCAGCAGGGCTTTGCGGGTTGGCACCGGGGAGCTGTTTTTT. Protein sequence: CASRALRVGTGELFF.